The 32 T cell receptor beta chains below all came from one sample that was sequenced in a study of T cells in Graves' hyperthyroidism and ophthalmopathy. Using RNA transcripts as the source, TCR beta CDR3 regions were amplified. The study used the HTBI primer set for a first-round RT-PCR of the TCR CDR3. TCRdb re-analysed the multiplex PCR reads in MiXCR, keeping a single row per CDR3 protein. The sample has more than 300,000 distinct CDR3 sequences; over 11% are singletons. Source material: blood. These receptors were taken from a woman in her thirties with Graves' hyperthyroidism.

This chain joins TRBV3-1 and TRBJ1-6; TRBD1 might be the D (6 bases). The CDR3 is made up of 14 amino acids. The V gene's germline CDR1 is LGHDT and CDR2 YNNKEL (reference sequence). Trimming stripped 3 bases from V and 7 bases from J, with 10 bases between. The CDR3 DNA sequence: TGTGCCAGCAGCCAGAGGACAGACAATTCACCCCTCCACTTT. Translation: CASSQRTDNSPLHF.

This clonotype occurred a few times. The J gene is TRBJ2-7, the V gene TRBV27; D might be TRBD1 (5 bases). The CDR3 runs 15 residues. The germline V gene has CDR1 MNHEY and CDR2 SMNVEV (reference sequence). V was pared by 5 bases and J by 0 bases, with 14 bases between. In DNA form, the CDR3 reads TGTGCCAGCAGTCCAGACAGTTCTCACTCCTACGAGCAGTACTTC. Translation gives CASSPDSSHSYEQYF.

This clonotype has only a few counts. The chain has TRBV29-1 and TRBJ1-2; D gene ambiguous. Trimming stripped 4 bases from V and 8 bases from J, with 11 bases between. CDR1 and CDR2 from the germline V gene are SQVTM and ANQGSEA. This CDR3 is built from 11 residues. CDR3 bases: TGCAGCGTTGGGGATGGGGTAGGCTACACCTTC. Protein product: CSVGDGVGYTF.

In this sample, this clonotype turned up many times. The chain couples TRBV3-1 to TRBJ2-1, with 8 bases identical to TRBD1. The CDR3 loop spans 15 amino acids. The trim removed 6 bases at V and 6 bases at J, leaving 10 bases unmatched. Germline CDR1 and CDR2: LGHDT and YNNKEL (reference sequence). The CDR3 DNA reads TGTGCCAGCAGTCAACGGACAGGGACGGTCAATGAGCAGTTCTTC. It translates to CASSQRTGTVNEQFF.

The chain employs TRBV14 and TRBJ2-3; tentative D call: TRBD1 (5 bases). The CDR3 runs 14 residues. Trimming left V 4 bases short and J 5 bases short, with 13 bases between. CDR1 SGHDN and CDR2 FVKESK come from the germline V gene. CDR3 sequence reads: CASSLDSLGDTQYF. The CDR3 bases are TGTGCCAGCAGCCTTGACAGCTTAGGAGATACGCAGTATTTT. Filled out from reference TRBV14 and TRBJ2-3, the complete variable domain reads EAGVTQFPSHSVIEKGQTVTLRCDPISGHDNLYWYRRVMGKEIKFLLHFVKESKQDESGMPNNRFLAERTGGTYSTLKVQPAELEDSGVYFCASSLDSLGDTQYFGPGTRLTVL.

This clonotype has just a few counts. At one boundary the junction diverges from the germline segment, which might be a read error. The rearrangement uses TRBV6-2 or TRBV6-3 and TRBJ2-7; 7 bases agree with TRBD2. Germline values: CDR1 MNHEY, CDR2 SVGEGT. The CDR3 contains 14 residues. The CDR3 is CASSAPGLNPERYF. Here the CDR3 DNA reads TGTGCCAGCAGTGCCCCGGGACTAAATCCCGAGCGGTACTTC.

This clonotype has more than one count but fewer than ten. Being one base from a much bigger clone, this may be a read error. The rearrangement uses TRBV11-2 and TRBJ2-7, with TRBD2 identical over 10 bases. CDR3 size: 14 residues. Germline CDR1 SGHAT, CDR2 FQNNGV. The CDR3 sequence is CASSLLAGATEQHF. CDR3 nucleotide sequence: TGTGCCAGCAGCCTCCTAGCGGGAGCGACCGAGCAGCACTTC.

This clonotype showed up just once. This sequence joins TRBV20-1 and TRBJ2-5, with TRBD2 as a possible D gene (5 bases). The germline V gene encodes CDR1 DFQATT and CDR2 SNEGSKA (reference sequence). The germline V and J ends were trimmed by 0 bases and 5 bases, with 13 bases remaining between them. The length of the CDR3 is 14 residues. The CDR3 DNA is TGCAGTGCTAGAGATGGTTCAAGGAGGGAGACCCAGTACTTC. This gives the protein CSARDGSRRETQYF.

This sequence joins TRBV30 and TRBJ2-1; 9 bases map to TRBD2. This CDR3 comprises 16 residues. The ends lost 0 bases at V and 8 bases at J; junction bases unmatched: 11. Germline-derived CDR1 and CDR2 are GTSNPN and SVGIG (reference sequence). The CDR3 nucleotides are TGTGCCTGGAGTGTTATCGCTGGCGGGAGGGCCTATGAGCAGTTCTTC. Its translation is CAWSVIAGGRAYEQFF.

This clonotype was detected many times. The rearrangement uses TRBV12-3 or TRBV12-4 and TRBJ2-3; D is perhaps TRBD1 or TRBD2 (6 bases each). The V gene lost 6 bases and the J gene lost 6 bases, with 19 bases spanning the gap. This CDR3 has 15 amino acids. The CDR3 spells CASSQDSTGADTQYF. The DNA for the CDR3 is TGTGCCAGCAGCCAGGACTCGACGGGGGCGGATACGCAGTATTTT.

There are a few counts of this clonotype. This sequence joins TRBV19 and TRBJ2-5, with 13 positions matching TRBD2. V lost 3 bases to trimming and J lost 5 bases; unmatched junction nucleotides: 12. CDR1 and CDR2 (germline): LNHDA, SQIVND (reference sequence). The CDR3 is 18 residues long. The CDR3 here is CASSIGLAGARWSETQYF. CDR3 nucleotides: TGTGCCAGTAGTATCGGACTAGCGGGAGCTCGGTGGAGCGAGACCCAGTACTTC.

On this clonotype: Being one base from a much bigger clone, this may be a read error. The V gene is TRBV15, the J gene TRBJ2-3; 12 bases are a match to TRBD2. The CDR3 is 17 residues long. Germline values: CDR1 LNHNV, CDR2 YYDKDF (reference sequence). V trimming: 8 bases; J trimming: 4 bases; junction bases outside the gene matches: 13. The CDR3 nucleotides are TGTGCCACCCGCTCCCAGCGGACTAGCGGGACTTCAGATACGCAGTATTTT. This sequence encodes CATRSQRTSGTSDTQYF. The whole variable domain, filled in from reference TRBV15 and TRBJ2-3, reads DAMVIQNPRYQVTQFGKPVTLSCSQTLNHNVMYWYQQKSSQAPKLLFHYYDKDFNNEADTPDNFQSRRPNTSFCFLDIRSPGLGDTAMYLCATRSQRTSGTSDTQYFGPGTRLTVL.

Concerning this clonotype: Germline is not matched at one junction end, which may reflect a read error. The J gene is TRBJ2-1, the V gene TRBV20-1; 7 bases agree with TRBD2. The CDR3 has 12 amino acids. Germline V gene sequence: CDR1 DFQATT, CDR2 SNEGSKA (reference sequence). This CDR3 reads CGLAGQYNERFF. The CDR3, as DNA: TGCGGCTTAGCGGGTCAATACAATGAGCGGTTCTTC.

This clonotype was counted between two and nine times. It may be a read error: a sequence one base away is much more abundant. The V gene is TRBV6-5, the J gene TRBJ1-5; tentative D call: TRBD1 (5 bases). The CDR3 length is 16 residues. The V gene's germline CDR1 is MNHEY and CDR2 SVGAGI. The CDR3 DNA sequence: TGTGCCAGCAGTTACTTAAAACAGGATAGCAGTCAGCCCCAGCATTTT. Protein: CASSYLKQDSSQPQHF.

The chain combines TRBV10-2 with TRBJ1-2, with D possibly being TRBD1 (6 bases). Germline assignment: CDR1 WSHSY and CDR2 SAAADI. With 0 bases removed from V and 4 bases from J, the gap between germline ends came to 12 bases. The CDR3 consists of 15 residues. In nucleotides, the CDR3 is TGCGCCAGCAGTGAGTCGAGACAGGCCCTCTATGGCTACACCTTC. This translates into CASSESRQALYGYTF.

A word on this clonotype: Relative to the germline gene, one junction end is altered; a read error may explain this. This chain links TRBV25-1 with TRBJ1-5; 9 nucleotides align to TRBD1. Per germline, CDR1 MGHDK and CDR2 SYGVNS. The CDR3 has 17 amino acids. The CDR3 sequence: CAGSESGQGRGNQPQHF. As DNA, the CDR3 is TGTGCCGGCAGTGAATCGGGACAGGGAAGGGGCAATCAGCCCCAGCATTTT. The variable domain in full, with the rest retrieved from reference TRBV25-1 and TRBJ1-5, is EADIYQTPRYLVIGTGKKITLECSQTMGHDKMYWYQQDPGMELHLIHYSYGVNSTEKGDLSSESTVSRIRTEHFPLTLESARPSHTSQYLCAGSESGQGRGNQPQHFGDGTRLSIL.

The chain recombines TRBV20-1 with TRBJ2-2, with 9 bases that match TRBD1. CDR3 length: 17 residues. The V gene end was trimmed by 0 bases and the J gene end by 5 bases; junction bases not matched to a gene: 10. The germline V gene has CDR1 DFQATT and CDR2 SNEGSKA (reference sequence). The CDR3 region is CSARDSGTGRGTGELFF. Here the CDR3 DNA reads TGCAGTGCTAGAGATTCCGGGACAGGGAGGGGAACCGGGGAGCTGTTTTTT.

The rearrangement uses TRBV11-2 and TRBJ2-1; 11 bases map to TRBD2. Germline CDR1 reads SGHAT; CDR2 reads FQNNGV. The V segment lost 5 bases and the J segment 8 bases; nucleotides outside the gene matches: 11. The CDR3 is 16 residues long. Here the CDR3 reads CASSPMNSGRAHEQFF. The CDR3 DNA follows: TGTGCCAGCAGCCCTATGAATAGCGGGAGGGCCCATGAGCAGTTCTTC.

The chain uses TRBV28 and TRBJ2-2, with 13 bases matching TRBD2. V lost 6 bases and J lost 7; bases outside the gene matches: 11. Germline CDR1 is MDHEN and CDR2 is SYDVKM. The CDR3 length is 17 residues. CDR3 in amino acids: CASSRLAGGRTRGELFF. CDR3 sequence (DNA): TGTGCCAGCAGCCGACTAGCGGGAGGACGTACGCGCGGGGAGCTGTTTTTT.

In its sample, this clonotype was seen many times. The chain joins TRBV11-2 to TRBJ1-5; possible D gene TRBD1, 6 bases. From germline, CDR1 is SGHAT and CDR2 FQNNGV. The CDR3 runs 14 residues. Trimming stripped 5 bases from V and 4 bases from J, with 12 bases between. CDR3 nucleotide sequence: TGTGCCAGCAGCCCTCCAGGGGTGAATCAGCCCCAGCATTTT. It is translated as CASSPPGVNQPQHF.

This clonotype occurred many times. V usage is TRBV25-1 and J usage is TRBJ2-7; 8 bases line up with TRBD2. CDR3 length equals 15 residues. Germline CDR1 and CDR2: MGHDK and SYGVNS. The V gene end was trimmed by 1 base and the J gene end by 2 bases; junction bases not matched to a gene: 4. CDR3: CASSESRGVTYEQYF. CDR3 nucleotide sequence: TGTGCCAGCAGTGAATCGCGGGGGGTGACCTACGAGCAGTACTTC.

This clonotype was found many times. The CDR3 reads CASSEDGLAYQETQYF. The CDR3 DNA reads TGTGCCAGCAGTGAAGACGGACTAGCGTACCAAGAGACCCAGTACTTC. V and J are TRBV2 and TRBJ2-5, with TRBD2 matching over 9 bases. The CDR3 is made up of 16 amino acids. V shed 1 base, J shed 0 bases, and the junction held 3 bases outside the gene matches. Germline assignment: CDR1 SNHLY and CDR2 FYNNEI.

V and J are TRBV18 and TRBJ2-7, with D perhaps given as TRBD1 or TRBD2 (5 bases each). This CDR3 contains 15 residues. The germline V gene encodes CDR1 KGHSH and CDR2 LQKENI. V lost 4 bases to trimming and J lost 6 bases, with 19 bases between them. CDR3 loop: CASSRRGGTAAEQYF. CDR3 nucleotide sequence: TGTGCCAGCTCACGTCGTGGGGGAACGGCGGCCGAGCAGTACTTC.

This clonotype was detected ten times or more. This rearrangement joins TRBV12-3 or TRBV12-4 to TRBJ2-6; D not resolved. The CDR3 extends over 16 amino acids. V shed 0 bases and J shed 2 bases, with 8 bases lying between them. The CDR3 is CASSLAGSTGANVLTF. As DNA, the CDR3 is TGTGCCAGCAGTTTAGCGGGCAGCACTGGGGCCAACGTCCTGACTTTC.

This clonotype was seen only a few times. The rearrangement uses TRBV5-4 and TRBJ2-1; TRBD2 aligns across 7 bases. J was trimmed by 7 bases and V by 4 bases; bases with no gene match: 11. Per germline, CDR1 SGHNT and CDR2 YYREEE (reference sequence). This CDR3 comprises 15 residues. The CDR3 region has the DNA TGTGCCAGCAGCCCCAGTGGCGGGAGAGGGAATGAGCAGTTCTTC. Translated, it gives CASSPSGGRGNEQFF.

The chain is built from TRBV18 and TRBJ2-3, with TRBD2 matching over 8 bases. Germline V lookup: CDR1 KGHSH, CDR2 LQKENI. This CDR3 contains 16 residues. Trimming removed 3 bases from V and 2 bases from J; junction bases left unmatched: 7. The CDR3 region has the DNA TGTGCCAGCTCACCGTACGGCGGGAGGTCCACAGATACGCAGTATTTT. This sequence encodes CASSPYGGRSTDTQYF.

Ten or more counts support this clonotype. The CDR3 loop is CATKRTLGANQPQHF. The CDR3, as DNA: TGTGCCACCAAGAGGACCCTTGGGGCCAATCAGCCCCAGCATTTT. V and J are TRBV2 and TRBJ1-5, with D possibly TRBD1 on 5 matching bases. V shed 10 bases and J shed 3 bases, with 19 bases lying between them. The CDR3 is 15 amino acids. Germline CDR1 reads SNHLY; CDR2 reads FYNNEI.

This clonotype was seen ten or more times. The chain links TRBV11-1 to TRBJ2-1, with TRBD2 identical over 9 bases. With 5 bases clipped from V and 2 bases from J, the junction kept 4 bases outside the gene matches. The CDR3 sequence is 15 residues long. Germline CDR1 SGHAT, CDR2 FQDESV (reference sequence). The CDR3 DNA sequence: TGTGCCAGCAGCCGTACTAGCGGGCCCTACAATGAGCAGTTCTTC. Its translation is CASSRTSGPYNEQFF.

Concerning this clonotype itself: A read error may produce the germline difference seen at one junction end. This chain joins TRBV20-1 and TRBJ2-7, with 7 bases identical to TRBD1. The germline gives CDR1 DFQATT, CDR2 SNEGSKA (reference sequence). The CDR3 totals 20 residues. The CDR3 loop is CSATYIFGTDLSSSSDEQYF. The CDR3 nucleotides are TGCAGTGCTACCTACATATTCGGGACAGACCTTAGTTCAAGCTCCGACGAGCAGTACTTC.

In this sample, this clonotype turned up many times. The V gene is TRBV28, the J gene TRBJ1-6; TRBD1 is a possible D gene (6 bases). CDR1 is MDHEN, CDR2 SYDVKM, per germline. Trimming left V 6 bases short and J 9 bases short, with 18 bases between. This CDR3 is built from 15 residues. The CDR3 DNA is TGTGCCAGCAGCCTCGGGAGGGGGGCGGGTTCACCCCTCCACTTT. It is translated as CASSLGRGAGSPLHF.

This clonotype was seen at least ten times. V is TRBV2 and J is TRBJ2-5; D is perhaps TRBD2 (5 bases). The germline V gene encodes CDR1 SNHLY and CDR2 FYNNEI. V dropped 6 bases and J dropped 5 bases, with 19 bases sitting between them. This CDR3 is 15 amino acids long. The chain's CDR3 is CASSRSAPRRETQYF. The CDR3 DNA is TGTGCCAGCAGCCGATCAGCGCCGAGGAGGGAGACCCAGTACTTC.

This clonotype came up many times. The chain recombines TRBV20-1 with TRBJ1-2, with 7 bases identical to TRBD1. Germline lookup yields CDR1 DFQATT and CDR2 SNEGSKA (reference sequence). The CDR3 length is 13 residues. J lost 8 bases, V lost 6 bases, and 12 bases had no gene match. The CDR3 sequence: CSARIGQERGYTF. Written as DNA, the CDR3 is TGCAGTGCCAGGATCGGACAGGAACGGGGCTACACCTTC.